Listed below are T cell receptor beta chains from one sample, sequenced in a study of post-analysis software for immune sequencing data. TCRdb re-called the PCR reads through MiXCR, storing one row per CDR3 protein. The sample lists more than 450,000 distinct CDR3 sequences; 44% were seen once. Specimen: blood. The receptors shown here come from a girl between 5 and 17 years old with multiple sclerosis. Each CDR3 is given with its conserved first and last residue. Each record gives: D gene, V gene, J gene, clone size, CDR3 DNA, CDR3 protein. A D gene is named only where the DNA matches it firmly. Size is stated for part of the rows, as once, few or many counts, or as a class when the clone is expanded.

d_call: NA; v_call: TRBV6-5; j_call: TRBJ2-7; clone_size: NA; cdr3_nt: TGTGCCAGCAGTTACCGGCGGGCCACCTACGAGCAGTACTTC; cdr3_aa: CASSYRRATYEQYF
d_call: TRBD2; v_call: TRBV27; j_call: TRBJ2-1; clone_size: NA; cdr3_nt: TGCGCCAGCAGCTTGGCGTCTAGCGGGGGGTACAATGAGCAGTTCTTC; cdr3_aa: CASSLASSGGYNEQFF
d_call: TRBD1; v_call: TRBV6-2/TRBV6-3; j_call: TRBJ2-7; clone_size: many; cdr3_nt: TGTGCCAGCAGTAAACTCGGGACAGGGGGCTACGAGCAGTACTTC; cdr3_aa: CASSKLGTGGYEQYF
d_call: TRBD1; v_call: TRBV2; j_call: TRBJ2-5; clone_size: NA; cdr3_nt: TGTGCCAGCAGTACTTGGGACAGGGATAGGGAGACCCAGTACTTC; cdr3_aa: CASSTWDRDRETQYF
d_call: TRBD1; v_call: TRBV20-1; j_call: TRBJ2-5; clone_size: NA; cdr3_nt: TGCAGTGTCGCAGAGGGGGCGGGAGAGACCCAGTACTTC; cdr3_aa: CSVAEGAGETQYF
d_call: NA; v_call: TRBV25-1; j_call: TRBJ1-2; clone_size: few; cdr3_nt: TGTGCCAGCAGTGAATTTTACAGGGAAAACTATGGCTACACCTTC; cdr3_aa: CASSEFYRENYGYTF
d_call: TRBD2; v_call: TRBV12-3/TRBV12-4; j_call: TRBJ2-3; clone_size: NA; cdr3_nt: TGTGCCAGCAGCCCCGGTGCTAGCGGGAGTTTCGGCACAGATACTGAGTATTTT; cdr3_aa: CASSPGASGSFGTDTEYF
d_call: NA; v_call: TRBV9; j_call: TRBJ2-3; clone_size: few; cdr3_nt: TGTGCCAGCAGCGTAGTCCCAGATACGCAGTATTTT; cdr3_aa: CASSVVPDTQYF
d_call: TRBD2; v_call: TRBV3-1; j_call: TRBJ2-1; clone_size: NA; cdr3_nt: TGTGCCAGCAGCCCCGGGACTAGCGGGAGGGCCTACTACAATGAGCAGTTCTTC; cdr3_aa: CASSPGTSGRAYYNEQFF
d_call: TRBD1; v_call: TRBV20-1; j_call: TRBJ1-2; clone_size: NA; cdr3_nt: TGCAGTGCTAGTCGGGACAGGGTGGAATATGGCTACACCTTC; cdr3_aa: CSASRDRVEYGYTF
d_call: NA; v_call: TRBV3-1; j_call: TRBJ1-5; clone_size: NA; cdr3_nt: TGTGCCAGCAGCCAAGGGAAGGGCCCCCAGCCCCAGCATTTT; cdr3_aa: CASSQGKGPQPQHF
d_call: TRBD1; v_call: TRBV30; j_call: TRBJ1-1; clone_size: once; cdr3_nt: TGTGCCTGCCCGACAGGGGTTACTGAAGCTTTCTTT; cdr3_aa: CACPTGVTEAFF
d_call: NA; v_call: TRBV12-3/TRBV12-4; j_call: TRBJ1-2; clone_size: NA; cdr3_nt: TGTGCCTCCGAGGGCGGCTATGGCTACACCTTC; cdr3_aa: CASEGGYGYTF
d_call: TRBD2; v_call: TRBV20-1; j_call: TRBJ2-7; clone_size: few; cdr3_nt: TGCAGTGCTAGGCCCCTAACTAGCGGGGGGACCTACGAGCAGTACTTC; cdr3_aa: CSARPLTSGGTYEQYF
d_call: TRBD2; v_call: TRBV7-2; j_call: TRBJ2-1; clone_size: NA; cdr3_nt: TGTGCCAGCAGCTTAGACGGGAGGCGTCGCTCCTACAATGAGCAGTTCTTC; cdr3_aa: CASSLDGRRRSYNEQFF
d_call: TRBD1; v_call: TRBV20-1; j_call: TRBJ2-7; clone_size: NA; cdr3_nt: TGCAGTGCTTACCTTACAGGGGACCACGAGCAGTACTTC; cdr3_aa: CSAYLTGDHEQYF
d_call: TRBD1; v_call: TRBV6-5; j_call: TRBJ2-7; clone_size: few; cdr3_nt: TGTGCCAGCCGGGACAGGGTGTTTAAGCAGTACTTC; cdr3_aa: CASRDRVFKQYF
d_call: TRBD2; v_call: TRBV4-1; j_call: TRBJ2-7; clone_size: few; cdr3_nt: TGCGCCAGCAGCCGAGAACCCCGGGGGGGCTACGAGCAGTACTTC; cdr3_aa: CASSREPRGGYEQYF
d_call: NA; v_call: TRBV12-3/TRBV12-4; j_call: TRBJ1-4; clone_size: few; cdr3_nt: TGTGCCAGCAGTTTTACCCACGGGGGACTGTTTTTT; cdr3_aa: CASSFTHGGLFF
d_call: TRBD2; v_call: TRBV20-1; j_call: TRBJ2-1; clone_size: NA; cdr3_nt: TGCAGTCCTAGCGGGGACCGATACAATGAGCAGTTCTTC; cdr3_aa: CSPSGDRYNEQFF
d_call: TRBD2; v_call: TRBV20-1; j_call: TRBJ2-3; clone_size: NA; cdr3_nt: TGCAGTGCTAGGGAACTAGCGGGAGAAACAGATACGCAGTATTTT; cdr3_aa: CSARELAGETDTQYF
d_call: TRBD1; v_call: TRBV9; j_call: TRBJ1-2; clone_size: NA; cdr3_nt: TGTGCCAGCAGCGTAGAACAGGGGAACTATGGCTGCACCTTC; cdr3_aa: CASSVEQGNYGCTF
d_call: NA; v_call: TRBV4-1; j_call: TRBJ2-2; clone_size: NA; cdr3_nt: TGCGCCAGCAGCCAAGAAGGGGGGTCTGGGGCCACCGGGGAGCTGTTTTTT; cdr3_aa: CASSQEGGSGATGELFF
d_call: TRBD1; v_call: TRBV12-3/TRBV12-4; j_call: TRBJ1-2; clone_size: few; cdr3_nt: TGTGCCAGCACCCGGACAGGGGGTGGCTACACCTTC; cdr3_aa: CASTRTGGGYTF
d_call: TRBD2; v_call: TRBV5-1; j_call: TRBJ2-5; clone_size: NA; cdr3_nt: TGCGCCAGCAACCGAAGAGGTAGCGGGGGACAAGAGACCCAGTACTTC; cdr3_aa: CASNRRGSGGQETQYF
d_call: NA; v_call: TRBV11-3; j_call: TRBJ2-7; clone_size: NA; cdr3_nt: TGTGCCAGCAGCTCGGGACTCTACGACTACGAGCAGTACTTC; cdr3_aa: CASSSGLYDYEQYF
d_call: TRBD2; v_call: TRBV12-3/TRBV12-4; j_call: TRBJ2-7; clone_size: NA; cdr3_nt: TGTGCCAGCAGCACGAGCGGGGCACCTTTGGAGCAGTACTTC; cdr3_aa: CASSTSGAPLEQYF
d_call: NA; v_call: TRBV25-1; j_call: TRBJ1-2; clone_size: NA; cdr3_nt: TGTGCCAGCAGTGGGAGCGGGGACTATGGCTACACCTTC; cdr3_aa: CASSGSGDYGYTF
d_call: TRBD2; v_call: TRBV24-1; j_call: TRBJ2-7; clone_size: NA; cdr3_nt: TGTGCCACCGGGGGATCTAGCGGGGCCTACAATGAGCAGTACTTC; cdr3_aa: CATGGSSGAYNEQYF